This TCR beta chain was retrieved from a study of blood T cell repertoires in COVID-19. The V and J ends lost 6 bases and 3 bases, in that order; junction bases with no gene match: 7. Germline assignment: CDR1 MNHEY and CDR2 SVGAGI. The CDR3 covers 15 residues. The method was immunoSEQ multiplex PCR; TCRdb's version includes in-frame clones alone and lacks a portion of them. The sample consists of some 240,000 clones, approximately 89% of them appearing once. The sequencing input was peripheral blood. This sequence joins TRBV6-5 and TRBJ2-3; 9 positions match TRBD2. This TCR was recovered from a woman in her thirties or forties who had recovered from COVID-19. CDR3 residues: CASRSPGLATDTQYF. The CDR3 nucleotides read TGTGCCAGCAGGAGTCCGGGACTAGCAACAGATACGCAGTATTTT.